The 3 T cell receptor beta chains in this list originate from one sample, sequenced in a study of technical replicates of blood from four donors. Clones were read by immunoSEQ multiplex PCR, and TCRdb kept only the in-frame ones, dropping some. The table has tens of thousands of clones, 98% seen once. The sequencing input was T cells isolated from PBMCs. The source is a human donor in good health.

The J gene is TRBJ2-7, the V gene TRBV7-9, with D tentatively TRBD2 (6 bases). Trimming shortened V by 1 base and J by 0 bases, and 16 bases separated the two germline ends. The germline CDR1 and CDR2 sequences are SEHNR and FQNEAQ (reference sequence). There are 17 residues in the CDR3. The CDR3 sequence is CASSLESGGVPSYEQYF. The CDR3 DNA is TGTGCCAGCAGCTTAGAGTCTGGAGGGGTCCCCTCCTACGAGCAGTACTTC.

The V and J genes are TRBV30 and TRBJ1-4; the match to TRBD1 covers 8 bases. CDR3 length: 15 residues. Germline trimming cut 1 base from V and 8 bases from J; bases unmatched to any gene: 9. Germline loops: CDR1 GTSNPN, CDR2 SVGIG (reference sequence). DNA for the CDR3: TGTGCCTGGAGTGCCCCCGGGACAGGAGGGGAAAAACTGTTTTTT. It specifies CAWSAPGTGGEKLFF.

This chain uses TRBV19 with TRBJ2-3; D may be TRBD2 (5 bases). The V end lost 5 bases, the J end lost 4 bases, and 7 bases lay between the germline ends. The CDR3 has 12 residues. CDR1 is LNHDA, CDR2 SQIVND, per germline (reference sequence). CDR3 DNA: TGTGCCAGTAGTCTGCGGGCAGATACGCAGTATTTT. It encodes CASSLRADTQYF. Based on the CDR3 plus reference TRBV19 and TRBJ2-3, the full variable domain is DGGITQSPKYLFRKEGQNVTLSCEQNLNHDAMYWYRQDPGQGLRLIYYSQIVNDFQKGDIAEGYSVSREKKESFPLTVTSAQKNPTAFYLCASSLRADTQYFGPGTRLTVL.